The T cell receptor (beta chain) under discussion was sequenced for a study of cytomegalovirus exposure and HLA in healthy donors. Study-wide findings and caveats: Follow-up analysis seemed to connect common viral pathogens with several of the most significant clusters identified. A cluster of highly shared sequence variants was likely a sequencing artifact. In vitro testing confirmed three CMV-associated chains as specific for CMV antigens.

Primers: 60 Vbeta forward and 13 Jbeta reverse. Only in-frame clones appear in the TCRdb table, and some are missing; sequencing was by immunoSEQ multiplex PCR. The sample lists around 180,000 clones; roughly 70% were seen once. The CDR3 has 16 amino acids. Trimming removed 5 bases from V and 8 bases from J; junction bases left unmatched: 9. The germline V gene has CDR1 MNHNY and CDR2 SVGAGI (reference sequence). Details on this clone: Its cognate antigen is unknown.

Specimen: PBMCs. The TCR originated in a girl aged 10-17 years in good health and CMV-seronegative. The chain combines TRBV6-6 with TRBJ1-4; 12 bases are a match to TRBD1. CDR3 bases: TGTGCCAGCAGTATTCCGGGACAGGGGGCGGGAGAAAAACTGTTTTTT. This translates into CASSIPGQGAGEKLFF.